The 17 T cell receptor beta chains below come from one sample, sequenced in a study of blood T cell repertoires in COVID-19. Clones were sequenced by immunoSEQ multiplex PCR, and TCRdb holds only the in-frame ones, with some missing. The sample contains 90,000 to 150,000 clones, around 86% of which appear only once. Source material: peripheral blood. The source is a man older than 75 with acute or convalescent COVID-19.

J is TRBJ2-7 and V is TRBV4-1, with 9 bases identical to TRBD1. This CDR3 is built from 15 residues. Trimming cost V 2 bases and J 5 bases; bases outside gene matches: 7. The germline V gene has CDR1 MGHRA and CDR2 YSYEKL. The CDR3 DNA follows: TGCGCCAGCAGCCAACCTCGACAGGGGGTACACGAGCAGTACTTC. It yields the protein CASSQPRQGVHEQYF.

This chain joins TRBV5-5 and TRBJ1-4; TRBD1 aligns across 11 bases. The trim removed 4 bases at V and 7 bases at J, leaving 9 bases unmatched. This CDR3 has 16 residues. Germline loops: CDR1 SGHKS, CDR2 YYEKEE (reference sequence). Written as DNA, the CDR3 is TGTGCCAGCAGCGACGGACAGGGGGCGAGACGTGAAAAACTGTTTTTT. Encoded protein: CASSDGQGARREKLFF.

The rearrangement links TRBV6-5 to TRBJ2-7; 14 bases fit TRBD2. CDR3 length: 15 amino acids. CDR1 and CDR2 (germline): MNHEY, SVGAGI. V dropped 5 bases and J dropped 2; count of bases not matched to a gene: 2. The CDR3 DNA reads TGTGCCAGCAGTCCGACTAGCGGGAGGGCCTACGAGCAGTACTTC. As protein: CASSPTSGRAYEQYF.

Written as DNA, the CDR3 is TGTGCCAGCATTAGTAGCGGGGTAACAGATACGCAGTATTTT. The encoded protein is CASISSGVTDTQYF. The chain links TRBV2 to TRBJ2-3, with 8 positions matching TRBD2. Germline V gives CDR1 SNHLY, CDR2 FYNNEI. The CDR3 has 14 amino acids. Trimming at V came to 7 bases and at J to 3 bases, leaving 6 bases not matched to a gene.

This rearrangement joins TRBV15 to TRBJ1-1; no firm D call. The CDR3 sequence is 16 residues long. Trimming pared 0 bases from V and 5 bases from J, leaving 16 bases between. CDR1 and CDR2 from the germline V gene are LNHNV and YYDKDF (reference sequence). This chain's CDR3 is CATSRDGRSPITEAFF. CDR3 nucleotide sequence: TGTGCCACCAGCAGAGATGGCAGGTCCCCCATTACTGAAGCTTTCTTT. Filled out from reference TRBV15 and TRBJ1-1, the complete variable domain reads DAMVIQNPRYQVTQFGKPVTLSCSQTLNHNVMYWYQQKSSQAPKLLFHYYDKDFNNEADTPDNFQSRRPNTSFCFLDIRSPGLGDTAMYLCATSRDGRSPITEAFFGQGTRLTVV.

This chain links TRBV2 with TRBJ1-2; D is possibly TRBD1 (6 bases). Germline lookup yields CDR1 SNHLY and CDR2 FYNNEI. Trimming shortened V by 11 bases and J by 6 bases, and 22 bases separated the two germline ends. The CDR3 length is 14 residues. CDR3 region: CAGGGLWEKNGYTF. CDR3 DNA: TGTGCCGGGGGCGGGCTCTGGGAAAAAAATGGCTACACCTTC.

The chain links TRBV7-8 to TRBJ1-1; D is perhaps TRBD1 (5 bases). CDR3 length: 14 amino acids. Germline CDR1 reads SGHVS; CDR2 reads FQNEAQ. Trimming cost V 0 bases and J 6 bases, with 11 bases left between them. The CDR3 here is CASSLAGVGPEAFF. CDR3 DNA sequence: TGTGCCAGCAGCTTAGCAGGGGTCGGGCCTGAAGCTTTCTTT. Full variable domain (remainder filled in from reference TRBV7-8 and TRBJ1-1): GAGVSQSPRYKVAKRGQDVALRCDPISGHVSLFWYQQALGQGPEFLTYFQNEAQLDKSGLPSDRFFAERPEGSVSTLKIQRTQQEDSAVYLCASSLAGVGPEAFFGQGTRLTVV.

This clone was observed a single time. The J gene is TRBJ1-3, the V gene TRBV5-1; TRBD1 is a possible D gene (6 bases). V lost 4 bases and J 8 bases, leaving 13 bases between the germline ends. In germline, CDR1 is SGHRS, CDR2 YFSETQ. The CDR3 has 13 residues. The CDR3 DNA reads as TGCGCCAGCAGCAAACAGGGTGTGGACACCATATATTTT. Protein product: CASSKQGVDTIYF.

For the CDR3, the DNA is TGTGCCAGCAGCCAAGGGGGAGGTCCCTACGAGCAGTACTTC. Protein: CASSQGGGPYEQYF. This sequence joins TRBV3-1 (or the pseudogene TRBV3-2) and TRBJ2-7; D is perhaps TRBD2 (6 bases). Germline V gene data show CDR1 as LGHDT and CDR2 as YNNKEL (reference sequence). The V and J ends lost 1 base and 2 bases respectively, with 9 bases between them. The CDR3 totals 14 residues.

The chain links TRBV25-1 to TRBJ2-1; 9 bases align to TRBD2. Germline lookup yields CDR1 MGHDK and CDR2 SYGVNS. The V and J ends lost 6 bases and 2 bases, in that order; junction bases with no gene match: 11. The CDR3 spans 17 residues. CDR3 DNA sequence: TGTGCCAGCAGGACATTTAGCGGGAGTGGGACCTACAATGAGCAGTTCTTC. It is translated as CASRTFSGSGTYNEQFF.

CDR3 amino acids: CASSREGGNTEAFF. CDR3 DNA: TGTGCCAGCAGCCGGGAGGGTGGGAACACTGAAGCTTTCTTT. The J gene is TRBJ1-1, the V gene TRBV2; no clear D. Trimming took off 6 bases at V and 1 base at J, with 12 bases between the two ends. Germline CDR1 is SNHLY and CDR2 is FYNNEI. The CDR3 sequence is 14 residues long.

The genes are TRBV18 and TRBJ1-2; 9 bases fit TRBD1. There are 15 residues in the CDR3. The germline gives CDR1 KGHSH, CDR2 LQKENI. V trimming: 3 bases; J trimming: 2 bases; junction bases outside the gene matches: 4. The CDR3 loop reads CASSPRQGENYGYTF. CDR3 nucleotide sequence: TGTGCCAGCTCACCGCGACAGGGGGAGAACTATGGCTACACCTTC. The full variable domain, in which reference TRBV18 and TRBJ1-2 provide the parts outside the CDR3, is NAGVMQNPRHLVRRRGQEARLRCSPMKGHSHVYWYRQLPEEGLKFMVYLQKENIIDESGMPKERFSAEFPKEGPSILRIQQVVRGDSAAYFCASSPRQGENYGYTFGSGTRLTVV.

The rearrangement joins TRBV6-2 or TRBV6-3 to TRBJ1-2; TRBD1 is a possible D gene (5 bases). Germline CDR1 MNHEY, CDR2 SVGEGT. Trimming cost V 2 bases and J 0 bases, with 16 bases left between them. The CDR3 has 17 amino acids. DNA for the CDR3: TGTGCCAGCAGTTACAGCTTACGGGCAGGGTCTAACTATGGCTACACCTTC. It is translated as CASSYSLRAGSNYGYTF.

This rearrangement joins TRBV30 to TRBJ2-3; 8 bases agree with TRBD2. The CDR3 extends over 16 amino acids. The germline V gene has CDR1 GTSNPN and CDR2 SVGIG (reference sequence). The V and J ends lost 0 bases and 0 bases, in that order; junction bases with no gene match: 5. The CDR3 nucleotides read TGTGCCTGGAGTGTACTTAGCGGGGTTAGCACAGATACGCAGTATTTT. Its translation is CAWSVLSGVSTDTQYF.

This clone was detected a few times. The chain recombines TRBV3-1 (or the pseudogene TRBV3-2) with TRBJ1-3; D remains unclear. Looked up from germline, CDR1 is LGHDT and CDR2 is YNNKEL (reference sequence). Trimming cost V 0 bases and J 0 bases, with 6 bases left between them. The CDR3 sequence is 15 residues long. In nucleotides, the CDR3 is TGTGCCAGCAGCCAAGATCGGTTCTCTGGAAACACCATATATTTT. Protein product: CASSQDRFSGNTIYF.

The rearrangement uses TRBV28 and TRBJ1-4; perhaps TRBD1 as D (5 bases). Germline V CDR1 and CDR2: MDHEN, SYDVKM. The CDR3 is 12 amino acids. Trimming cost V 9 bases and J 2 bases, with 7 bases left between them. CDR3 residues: CASQGTNEKLFF. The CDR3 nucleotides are TGTGCCAGTCAGGGTACTAATGAAAAACTGTTTTTT.

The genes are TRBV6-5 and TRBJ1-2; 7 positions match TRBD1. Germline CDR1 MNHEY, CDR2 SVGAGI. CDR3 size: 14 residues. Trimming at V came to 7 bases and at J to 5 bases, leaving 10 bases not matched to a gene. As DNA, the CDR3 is TGTGCCAGCAACCCGACAGGGTCCCCTTATGGCTACACCTTC. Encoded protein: CASNPTGSPYGYTF.